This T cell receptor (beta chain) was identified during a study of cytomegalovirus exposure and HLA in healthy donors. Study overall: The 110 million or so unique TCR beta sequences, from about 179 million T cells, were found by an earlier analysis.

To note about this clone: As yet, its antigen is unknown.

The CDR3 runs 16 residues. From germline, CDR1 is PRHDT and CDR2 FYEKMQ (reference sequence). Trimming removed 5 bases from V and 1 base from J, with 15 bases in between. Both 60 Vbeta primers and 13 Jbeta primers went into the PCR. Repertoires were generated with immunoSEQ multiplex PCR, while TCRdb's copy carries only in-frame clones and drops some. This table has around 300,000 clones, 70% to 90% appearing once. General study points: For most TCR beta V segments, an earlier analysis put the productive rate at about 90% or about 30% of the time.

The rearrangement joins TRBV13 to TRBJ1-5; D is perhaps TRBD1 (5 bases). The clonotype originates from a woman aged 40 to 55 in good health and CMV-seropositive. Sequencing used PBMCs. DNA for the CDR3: TGTGCCAGCAGCATTAGACAGTCCGGGAGCAATCAGCCCCAGCATTTT. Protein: CASSIRQSGSNQPQHF. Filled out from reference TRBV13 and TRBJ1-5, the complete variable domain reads AAGVIQSPRHLIKEKRETATLKCYPIPRHDTVYWYQQGPGQDPQFLISFYEKMQSDKGSIPDRFSAQQFSDYHSELNMSSLELGDSALYFCASSIRQSGSNQPQHFGDGTRLSIL.